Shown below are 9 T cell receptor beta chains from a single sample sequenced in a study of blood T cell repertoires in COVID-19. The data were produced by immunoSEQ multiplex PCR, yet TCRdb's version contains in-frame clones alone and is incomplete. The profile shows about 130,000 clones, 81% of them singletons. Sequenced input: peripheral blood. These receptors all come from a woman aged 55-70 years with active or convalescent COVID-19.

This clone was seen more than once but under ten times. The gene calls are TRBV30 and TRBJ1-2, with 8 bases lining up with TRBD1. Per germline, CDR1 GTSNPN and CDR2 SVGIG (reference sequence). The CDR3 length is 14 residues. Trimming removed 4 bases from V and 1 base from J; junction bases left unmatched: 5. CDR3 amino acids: CAWKRQGLNYGYTF. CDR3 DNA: TGTGCCTGGAAGCGACAGGGGCTTAACTATGGCTACACCTTC.

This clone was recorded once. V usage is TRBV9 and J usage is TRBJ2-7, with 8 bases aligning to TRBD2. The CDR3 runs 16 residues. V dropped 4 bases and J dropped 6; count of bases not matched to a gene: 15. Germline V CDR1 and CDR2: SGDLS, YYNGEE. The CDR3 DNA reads TGTGCCAGCAGCCCCCGGGGTAGCGGGATTGAGGGCGAGCAGTACTTC. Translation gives CASSPRGSGIEGEQYF.

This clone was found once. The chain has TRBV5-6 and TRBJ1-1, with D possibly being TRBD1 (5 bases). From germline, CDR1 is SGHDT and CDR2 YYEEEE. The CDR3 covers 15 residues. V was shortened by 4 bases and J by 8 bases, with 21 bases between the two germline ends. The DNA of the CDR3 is TGTGCCAGCAGCACCTCCCGGGCAGGGTGGCTAGAAGCTTTCTTT. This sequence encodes CASSTSRAGWLEAFF.

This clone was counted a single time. The DNA for the CDR3 is TGCGCCAGCAGCTGGGACAGGGGAGGAGGGTACAATGAGCAGTTCTTC. Its protein is CASSWDRGGGYNEQFF. The rearrangement joins TRBV5-1 to TRBJ2-1, with 10 bases fitting TRBD1. The trim removed 3 bases at V and 4 bases at J, leaving 7 bases unmatched. CDR3 size: 16 residues. Germline V gives CDR1 SGHRS, CDR2 YFSETQ.

The DNA of the CDR3 is TGTGCCAGCAGCTTAGTAGCGGGCGGATCCTACGAGCAGTACGTC. This sequence encodes CASSLVAGGSYEQYV. The chain is built from TRBV7-2 and TRBJ2-7; TRBD2 agrees at 7 bases. The J segment lost 1 base and the V segment lost 1 base, leaving 4 bases of the junction unmatched. The CDR3 has 15 residues. CDR1 and CDR2 (germline): SGHTA, FQGNSA.

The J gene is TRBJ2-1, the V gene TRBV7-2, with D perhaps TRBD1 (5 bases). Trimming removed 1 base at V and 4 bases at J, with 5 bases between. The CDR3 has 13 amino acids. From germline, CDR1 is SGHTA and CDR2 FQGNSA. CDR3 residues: CASSLDRYNEQFF. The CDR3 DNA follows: TGTGCCAGCAGCTTAGACAGGTACAATGAGCAGTTCTTC. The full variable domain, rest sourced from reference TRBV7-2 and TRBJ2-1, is GAGVSQSPSNKVTEKGKDVELRCDPISGHTALYWYRQSLGQGLEFLIYFQGNSAPDKSGLPSDRFSAERTGGSVSTLTIQRTQQEDSAVYLCASSLDRYNEQFFGPGTRLTVL.

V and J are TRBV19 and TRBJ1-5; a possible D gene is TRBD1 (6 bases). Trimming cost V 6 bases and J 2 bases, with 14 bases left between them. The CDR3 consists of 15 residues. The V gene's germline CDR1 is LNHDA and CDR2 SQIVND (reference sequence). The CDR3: CASSLRGSRNQPQHF. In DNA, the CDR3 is TGTGCCAGTAGCCTCAGGGGTTCGCGCAATCAGCCCCAGCATTTT.

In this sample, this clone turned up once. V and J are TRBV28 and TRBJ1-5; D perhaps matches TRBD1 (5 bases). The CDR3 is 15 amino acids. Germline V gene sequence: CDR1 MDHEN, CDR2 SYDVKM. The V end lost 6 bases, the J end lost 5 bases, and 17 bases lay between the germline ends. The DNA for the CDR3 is TGTGCCAGCAGCCCTGGGGGGGGGTCTCATCAGCCCCAGCATTTT. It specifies CASSPGGGSHQPQHF.

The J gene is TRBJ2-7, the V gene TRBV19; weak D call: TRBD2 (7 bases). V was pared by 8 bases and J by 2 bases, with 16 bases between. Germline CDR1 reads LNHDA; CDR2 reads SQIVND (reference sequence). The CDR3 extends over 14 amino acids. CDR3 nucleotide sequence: TGTGCCAGTCGGGGAGGGGGAGAGACCTACGAGCAGTACTTC. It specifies CASRGGGETYEQYF.